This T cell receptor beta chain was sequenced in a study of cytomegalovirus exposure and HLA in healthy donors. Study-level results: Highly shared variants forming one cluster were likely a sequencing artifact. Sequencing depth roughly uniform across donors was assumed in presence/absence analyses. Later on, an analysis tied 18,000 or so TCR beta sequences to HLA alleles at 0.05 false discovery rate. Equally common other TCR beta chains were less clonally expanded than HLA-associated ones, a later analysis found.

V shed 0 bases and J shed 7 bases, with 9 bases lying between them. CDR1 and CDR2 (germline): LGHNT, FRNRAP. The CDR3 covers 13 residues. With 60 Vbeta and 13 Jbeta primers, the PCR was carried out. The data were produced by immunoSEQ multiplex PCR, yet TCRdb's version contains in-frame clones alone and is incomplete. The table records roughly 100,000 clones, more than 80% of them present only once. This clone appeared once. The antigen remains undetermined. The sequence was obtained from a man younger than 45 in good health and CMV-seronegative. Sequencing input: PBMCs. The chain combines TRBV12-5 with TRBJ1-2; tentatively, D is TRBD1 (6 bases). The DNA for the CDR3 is TGTGCTAGTGGTTTGGTAGGGGGGGTTGGCTACACCTTC. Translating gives CASGLVGGVGYTF. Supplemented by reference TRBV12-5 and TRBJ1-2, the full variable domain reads DARVTQTPRHKVTEMGQEVTMRCQPILGHNTVFWYRQTMMQGLELLAYFRNRAPLDDSGMPKDRFSAEMPDATLATLKIQPSEPRDSAVYFCASGLVGGVGYTFGSGTRLTVV.